This TCR beta chain appears in the sequencing data of a study of shared clonotypes between healthy human individuals. Sequenced by immunoSEQ multiplex PCR; TCRdb stores in-frame clones only, minus some. The data show about 980,000 clones, approximately 76% seen once. This TCR was recovered from a man younger than 35 in good health. Sequencing was performed on memory CD4+ T cells sorted from blood. Noted subset: CD45RA-negative fraction.

The CDR3 DNA sequence: TGTGCCAGCAGCCTCCGGGACAGACCTGGAAACACCATATATTTT. It encodes CASSLRDRPGNTIYF. The chain carries TRBV5-4 and TRBJ1-3; 7 positions agree with TRBD1. V was clipped by 4 bases and J by 2 bases; unmatched bases: 6. Germline values: CDR1 SGHNT, CDR2 YYREEE (reference sequence). The CDR3 consists of 15 residues.